This TCR beta chain was identified in a study of Graves' ophthalmopathy and Graves' hyperthyroidism (dated by TCRdb to about 2018). As for the study more broadly: Peripheral blood was collected at initial diagnosis, prior to any treatment. The study used signatures of the TCR beta repertoire to tell Graves' ophthalmopathy apart from Graves' hyperthyroidism and to predict which patients would progress to ophthalmopathy. In total, some 140 blood samples were TCR-sequenced: 43 ophthalmopathy, some 72 hyperthyroidism and around 17 hyperthyroidism-to-ophthalmopathy patients. To explore V-J signatures that distinguish ophthalmopathy from hyperthyroidism, a discovery set of about a hundred patients was enrolled, made up of around 44 with ophthalmopathy and 55 to 65 with stable hyperthyroidism. The independent validation cohort included 18 hyperthyroidism patients plus 17 patients who later progressed from hyperthyroidism to ophthalmopathy. In over five hyperthyroidism patients, T-cell repertoires of thyroid tissue and blood were compared. After sampling, hyperthyroidism patients received methimazole starting at 30 mg daily, and ophthalmopathy patients received high-dose intravenous methylprednisolone. Findings and caveats that apply to the study as a whole: In validation, the model predicted ophthalmopathy progression with 70.59% sensitivity and 72.22% specificity; roughly 11 predicted patients were CT-confirmed with GO in a median of 6.5 months. Most of the expanded thyroid clonotypes with a frequency above 0.001 were also detected in blood, and it was suggested that the thyroid immune response may be reflected by blood repertoires. Sample size was not statistically predetermined, and group allocation was not concealed from the investigators. The 13-signature model separated ophthalmopathy from stable hyperthyroidism with approximately 90% sensitivity and about 81% specificity in cross-validation, and 80%/75% in the test set.

For repertoire sequencing, the TCR beta CDR3 regions were amplified from RNA transcripts. The first round was an RT-PCR using HTBI primers with the Qiagen OneStep RT-PCR kit, and this first round was followed by a second-round multiplex PCR, then size selection and purification. Sequencing of the libraries was carried out on an Illumina HiSeq2000 in paired-end mode with 100 bp reads. The study's processing was this. SOAPnuke was used for read processing, and reads with adapters, uncalled bases, a mean Phred below 15, or no exact constant-primer or identifier match were discarded. High-quality paired reads were merged with COPE v1.2.5. Each unique nucleotide sequence was treated as a clonotype, and MiTCR v1.1 was used to align the clonotypes to the IMGT TRB V, D and J references. The analysis was limited to V-J combinations with a frequency above 0.0001, which together covered over 98% of repertoires. For each V-J combination, a TCR clonal expansion and chaos score was defined as F50 clonal expansion divided by the chaos observed in the TCRdist matrix. Welch's t-statistics and random forest were used to reduce the features to 10 to 15 V-J combinations, which were then used as input to a naive Bayes classifier. The Morisita-Horn index was used to measure how similar the thyroid and blood repertoires were. TCRdb's own reprocessing of the public reads used fastp at Q25 and MiXCR and kept productive beta chains. CDR3 protein sequences are deduplicated, and each keeps its most common genes and DNA. These V and J calls are TCRdb output, not the study's own analysis. The sample yields approximately 700,000 distinct CDR3 sequences; roughly two fifths were counted once. The ten top clones hold roughly 45% of the sample.

Points on this clonotype: Its antigen is not yet known. No clone much larger than this one lies a single base away; base qualities are absent.

The germline V gene (reference sequence) specifies PRHDT as CDR1 and FYEKMQ as CDR2. The V and J ends are trimmed by 5 bases and 1 base, leaving 14 bases between them. There are 15 amino acids in the CDR3, from cysteine to phenylalanine inclusive. Only the CDR3 DNA stays, 45 bases, in frame from base 1. Ophthalmopathy patients had moderately to severely active disease, Clinical Activity Score of at least 3, NOSPECS grade of at least 4, and disease duration under 3 months. Patients with other autoimmune diseases, uncontrolled infections, pregnancy or lactation were excluded. Diagnosis was based on clinical symptoms, serum thyroxine, TRAb, thyroid ultrasound and orbital computed tomography. Using Ficoll-Paque density gradient centrifugation, PBMCs were isolated from about 9.4 ml of fresh peripheral blood. Total RNA was extracted with Trizol reagent and quality-checked on an Agilent 2100 Bioanalyzer.

The rearranged chain carries TRBV13 and TRBJ1-1, with TRBD1 tentatively as D gene (5 bases match). The sample was peripheral blood. The origin of this receptor is an adult man with Graves' ophthalmopathy. The sequenced DNA is TGTGCCAGCAGCCCCGCCGGGACGGGGAACACTGAAGCTTTCTTT. This sequence encodes CASSPAGTGNTEAFF.